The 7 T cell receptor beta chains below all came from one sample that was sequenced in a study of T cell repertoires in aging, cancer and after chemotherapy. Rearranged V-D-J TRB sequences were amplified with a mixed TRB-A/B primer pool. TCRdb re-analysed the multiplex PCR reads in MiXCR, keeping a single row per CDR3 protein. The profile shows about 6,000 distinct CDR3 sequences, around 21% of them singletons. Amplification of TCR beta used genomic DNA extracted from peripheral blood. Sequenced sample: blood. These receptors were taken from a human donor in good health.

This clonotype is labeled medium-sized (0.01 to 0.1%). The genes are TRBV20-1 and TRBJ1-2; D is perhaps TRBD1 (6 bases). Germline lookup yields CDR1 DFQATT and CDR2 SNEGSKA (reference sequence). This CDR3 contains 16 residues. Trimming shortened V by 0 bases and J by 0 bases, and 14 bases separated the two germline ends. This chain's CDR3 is CSARDVARGPNYGYTF. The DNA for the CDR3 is TGCAGTGCTAGAGATGTAGCCAGGGGACCTAACTATGGCTACACCTTC.

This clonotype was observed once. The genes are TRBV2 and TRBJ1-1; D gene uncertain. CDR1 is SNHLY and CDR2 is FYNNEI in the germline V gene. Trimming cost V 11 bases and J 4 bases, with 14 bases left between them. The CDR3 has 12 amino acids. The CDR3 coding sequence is TGTGCCGACTCGTCTGGAGGCACTGAAGCTTTCTTT. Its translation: CADSSGGTEAFF.

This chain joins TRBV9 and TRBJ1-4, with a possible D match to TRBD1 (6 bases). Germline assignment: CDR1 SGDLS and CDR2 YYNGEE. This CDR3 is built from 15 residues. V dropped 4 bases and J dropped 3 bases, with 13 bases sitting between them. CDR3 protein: CASSNWGQANEKLFF. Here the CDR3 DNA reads TGTGCCAGCAGCAACTGGGGGCAGGCTAATGAAAAACTGTTTTTT. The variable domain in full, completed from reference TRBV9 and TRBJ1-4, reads DSGVTQTPKHLITATGQRVTLRCSPRSGDLSVYWYQQSLDQGLQFLIQYYNGEERAKGNILERFSAQQFPDLHSELNLSSLELGDSALYFCASSNWGQANEKLFFGSGTQLSVL.

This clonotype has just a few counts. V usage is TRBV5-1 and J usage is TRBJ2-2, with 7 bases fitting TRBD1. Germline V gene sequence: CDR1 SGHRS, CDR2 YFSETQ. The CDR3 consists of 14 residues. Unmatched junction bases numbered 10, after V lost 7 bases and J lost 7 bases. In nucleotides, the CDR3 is TGCGCCAGCCGGAAGGGGGCCATGGACGGGGAGCTGTTTTTT. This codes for CASRKGAMDGELFF.

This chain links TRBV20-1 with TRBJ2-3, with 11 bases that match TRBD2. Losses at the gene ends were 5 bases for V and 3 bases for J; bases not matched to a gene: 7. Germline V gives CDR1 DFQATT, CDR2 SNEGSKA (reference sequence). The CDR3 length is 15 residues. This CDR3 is CSASITSGGTDTQYF. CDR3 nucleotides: TGCAGTGCTTCCATTACTAGCGGGGGTACAGATACGCAGTATTTT.

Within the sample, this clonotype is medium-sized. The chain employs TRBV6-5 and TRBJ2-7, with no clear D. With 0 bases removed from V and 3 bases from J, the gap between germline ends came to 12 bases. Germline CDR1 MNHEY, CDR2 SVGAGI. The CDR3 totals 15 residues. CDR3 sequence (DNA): TGTGCCAGCAGTTACTCGAGTAACTCCTACTACGAGCAGTACTTC. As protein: CASSYSSNSYYEQYF.

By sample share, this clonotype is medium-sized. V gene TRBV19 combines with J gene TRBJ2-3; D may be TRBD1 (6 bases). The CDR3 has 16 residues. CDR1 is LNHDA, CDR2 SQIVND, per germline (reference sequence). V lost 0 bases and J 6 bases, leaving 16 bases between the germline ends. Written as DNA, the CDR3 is TGTGCCAGTAGTATAGATTCACAGGGAAGGTCGGATACGCAGTATTTT. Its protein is CASSIDSQGRSDTQYF.